Listed below are T cell receptor beta chains from one sample, sequenced in a study of cytomegalovirus exposure and HLA in healthy donors. Sequenced by immunoSEQ multiplex PCR; TCRdb stores in-frame clones only, minus some. Here the sample spans some 120,000 clones, 70% to 75% being singletons. Sequences were obtained from PBMCs. These receptors were collected from a woman between 40 and 55 years old in good health and CMV-seronegative. CDR3s leave out the opening cysteine and the closing phenylalanine or tryptophan. The D gene is left open where the match is weak.

V gene: TRBV7-2; J gene: TRBJ1-2; D gene: -; CDR3 protein: ASSLAAGEVSGYT
V gene: TRBV5-4; J gene: TRBJ2-1; D gene: TRBD1; CDR3 protein: ASSLGGTGDNEQF
V gene: TRBV6-1; J gene: TRBJ1-3; D gene: -; CDR3 protein: ASRPRQGGNTIY
V gene: TRBV2; J gene: TRBJ2-5; D gene: -; CDR3 protein: ASTRGGPGTQY
V gene: TRBV27; J gene: TRBJ2-5; D gene: TRBD1; CDR3 protein: ASSTGGNSQY
V gene: TRBV10-1; J gene: TRBJ1-4; D gene: TRBD1; CDR3 protein: ASSGGQGIEKLF
V gene: TRBV28; J gene: TRBJ2-7; D gene: TRBD2; CDR3 protein: ASRGLAGAGEQY
V gene: TRBV4-1; J gene: TRBJ2-5; D gene: -; CDR3 protein: ASSQDLAVPYQETQY
V gene: TRBV29-1; J gene: TRBJ1-1; D gene: -; CDR3 protein: SVEQVTWFEAF
V gene: TRBV4-2; J gene: TRBJ2-6; D gene: -; CDR3 protein: ASSQDTGTGANVLT
V gene: TRBV27; J gene: TRBJ2-2; D gene: -; CDR3 protein: ASRGGQENTGELF
V gene: TRBV7-2; J gene: TRBJ2-5; D gene: TRBD1; CDR3 protein: ASSLMGQGHRETQY
V gene: TRBV2; J gene: TRBJ1-1; D gene: -; CDR3 protein: ASNREDTEAF
V gene: TRBV7-9; J gene: TRBJ2-7; D gene: -; CDR3 protein: ASSPRIRAGEQY
V gene: TRBV6-1; J gene: TRBJ2-3; D gene: -; CDR3 protein: ASSEAGGTDTQY
V gene: TRBV9; J gene: TRBJ2-5; D gene: TRBD2; CDR3 protein: ASSARLAGDQETQY
V gene: TRBV7-8; J gene: TRBJ2-7; D gene: -; CDR3 protein: ASSLVRGGVEQY
V gene: TRBV2; J gene: TRBJ2-3; D gene: -; CDR3 protein: ASSGRGVIADTQY
V gene: TRBV30; J gene: TRBJ2-1; D gene: TRBD1; CDR3 protein: AWRGQGYNEQF